A single TCR beta chain is shown here with its context. The sample comes from a study of T cell responses to AZD1222 COVID-19 vaccine. TCRdb's table, derived via immunoSEQ multiplex PCR, lists solely in-frame clones and lacks some. The profile shows about 120,000 clones, 80% to 85% of them singletons. Germline V CDR1 and CDR2: MNHEY, SMNVEV (reference sequence). CDR3 size: 14 residues. V gave up 0 bases and J gave up 9 bases; unmatched junction bases: 2. The sequencing here drew on peripheral blood, taken on day 0 of AZD1222 vaccination. The V gene is TRBV27, the J gene TRBJ1-6; TRBD1 aligns across 7 bases. This receptor was identified in an adult in good health. The CDR3 DNA reads TGTGCCAGCAGTTTATCAGGGGGCGCTTCACCCCTCCACTTT. This sequence encodes CASSLSGGASPLHF.